Listed below are T cell receptor beta chains from one sample, sequenced in a study of blood T cell repertoires in COVID-19. Clones were read by immunoSEQ multiplex PCR, and TCRdb kept only the in-frame ones, dropping some. The sample shows around 230,000 clones, 65% to 90% of them seen only once. Sample: peripheral blood. These receptors all come from a man aged 45-60 years with COVID-19, enrolled during active disease. Each CDR3 is given without its conserved first and last residue.

CDR3aa: ASSLSTGGIWPGQPQH
v_gene: TRBV28

CDR3aa: ASRPAIGGGDNSPLH
v_gene: TRBV19

CDR3aa: ASSPPGGSSYNEQF
v_gene: TRBV18

CDR3aa: ASSPGLAGVGEQY
v_gene: TRBV4-1

CDR3aa: AIGDVAGSPLH
v_gene: TRBV6-5

CDR3aa: ASSSGTDNEQF
v_gene: TRBV28

CDR3aa: ATEGLGGGTGDYNEQF
v_gene: TRBV15

CDR3aa: ASSSTGVGEKLF
v_gene: TRBV7-9

CDR3aa: ASTGTAFSGELF
v_gene: TRBV6-5

CDR3aa: ASSPVPGSDPNQPQH
v_gene: TRBV7-9

CDR3aa: ASRNGRGFEAF
v_gene: TRBV6-5

CDR3aa: ASRLAGGTNEQF
v_gene: TRBV6-5

CDR3aa: ASSELSYNEQF
v_gene: TRBV2

CDR3aa: ATSGGSFGYT
v_gene: TRBV24-1

CDR3aa: AWSRLAGSSYEQY
v_gene: TRBV30

CDR3aa: ASSLTSGTQY
v_gene: TRBV5-1

CDR3aa: ASSQILGTGGNQPQH
v_gene: TRBV19

CDR3aa: ASSPDDRGQNYGYT
v_gene: TRBV28

CDR3aa: ASSINRQAGGYSRQPQH
v_gene: TRBV19

CDR3aa: ASSLVLLNTEAF
v_gene: TRBV7-8

CDR3aa: ASRLEQGGSQPQH
v_gene: TRBV12-2

CDR3aa: ASRGQNNSPLH
v_gene: TRBV6-5

CDR3aa: ASSSQGGFGNQPQH
v_gene: TRBV7-8

CDR3aa: AVKTSDVNTEAF
v_gene: TRBV10-3

CDR3aa: ASSPPVRGQVDEQF
v_gene: TRBV18

CDR3aa: ASRGQENYGYT
v_gene: TRBV19

CDR3aa: ASSTHGQGVNGYT
v_gene: TRBV7-2

CDR3aa: ASSESPIRTSGRAGYNEQF
v_gene: TRBV10-2

CDR3aa: ASSQGAGGDYGYT
v_gene: TRBV3-1/TRBV3-2

CDR3aa: ASSYSRGGVNTEAF
v_gene: TRBV6-5

CDR3aa: ASSHRVAPEQF
v_gene: TRBV7-9

CDR3aa: ASSPGLAGAQETQY
v_gene: TRBV5-1

CDR3aa: AISDKGQFGYT
v_gene: TRBV10-3

CDR3aa: ASSHGQGFWETQY
v_gene: TRBV27

CDR3aa: ASSHGQNTEAF
v_gene: TRBV13

CDR3aa: ASSGQRGPNQPQH
v_gene: TRBV18

CDR3aa: ASRKDSGSSYEQY
v_gene: TRBV2

CDR3aa: ASSLGGQFRNEQF
v_gene: TRBV7-9

CDR3aa: ASSLAGGIVRDEQY
v_gene: TRBV7-9

CDR3aa: TSSQDLGGGPGIEQF
v_gene: TRBV1

CDR3aa: AWSVEDNQPQH
v_gene: TRBV30

CDR3aa: ASSLTGQGGYEQY
v_gene: TRBV7-3

CDR3aa: AISGTGDSPLH
v_gene: TRBV10-3

CDR3aa: ASSLFYSYEQY
v_gene: TRBV6-2/TRBV6-3

CDR3aa: ASSDWAGGRYNEQF
v_gene: TRBV25-1

CDR3aa: ASTQGASPLH
v_gene: TRBV6-6

CDR3aa: SAGQGNTGELF
v_gene: TRBV29-1

CDR3aa: ASSSSPRGNTGELF
v_gene: TRBV7-2

CDR3aa: ASRTRGGATNEKLF
v_gene: TRBV19

CDR3aa: ASSRDNGFANEKLF
v_gene: TRBV19

CDR3aa: AFGTGPEAF
v_gene: TRBV30

CDR3aa: ASSAYKNSPLH
v_gene: TRBV6-4

CDR3aa: ASSQEGGRGTEAF
v_gene: TRBV4-1

CDR3aa: ASSTDRVSTDTQY
v_gene: TRBV28

CDR3aa: ASSRTGVYGYT
v_gene: TRBV6-5

CDR3aa: ATHYFTDTQY
v_gene: TRBV2

CDR3aa: ASSKGADTQY
v_gene: TRBV3-1/TRBV3-2

CDR3aa: ASSWGRIAGSDTQY
v_gene: TRBV5-1

CDR3aa: ASSYSGTATRDGYT
v_gene: TRBV6-6

CDR3aa: ASSEYAGSEKLF
v_gene: TRBV25-1